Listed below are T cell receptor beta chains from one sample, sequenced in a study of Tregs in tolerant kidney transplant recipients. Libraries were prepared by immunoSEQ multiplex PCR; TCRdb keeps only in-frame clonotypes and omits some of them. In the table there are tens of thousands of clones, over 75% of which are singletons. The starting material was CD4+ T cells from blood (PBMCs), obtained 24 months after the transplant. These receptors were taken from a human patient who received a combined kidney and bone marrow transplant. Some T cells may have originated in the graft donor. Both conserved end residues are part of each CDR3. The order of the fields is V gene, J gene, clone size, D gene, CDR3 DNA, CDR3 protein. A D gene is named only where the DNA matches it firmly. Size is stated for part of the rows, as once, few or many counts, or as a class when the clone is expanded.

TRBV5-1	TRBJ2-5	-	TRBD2	TGCGCCAGCAGCTTTCGGACTAGCGGCCAAGAGACCCAGTACTTC	CASSFRTSGQETQYF
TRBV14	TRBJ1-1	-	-	TGTGCCAGCAGCCAGGGCCCGGGAAGGGAAGCTTTCTTT	CASSQGPGREAFF
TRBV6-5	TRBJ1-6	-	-	TGTGCCAGCAGTTCGGGAGCCGGTTCACCCCTCCACTTT	CASSSGAGSPLHF
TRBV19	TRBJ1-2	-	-	TGTGCCAGTATTCCGGGGGACCGCTCAATCTATGGCTACACCTTC	CASIPGDRSIYGYTF
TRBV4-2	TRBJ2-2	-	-	TGTGCCAGCAGCCAAGATCCGACAGGTTTTCTTTCGAACACCGGGGAGCTGTTTTTT	CASSQDPTGFLSNTGELFF
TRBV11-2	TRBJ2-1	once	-	TGTGCCAGCAGCTTAACGGGTCTATCTGACAATGAGCAGTTCTTC	CASSLTGLSDNEQFF
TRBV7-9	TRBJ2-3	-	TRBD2	TGTGCCAGCAGAAAGGCGGGGGGTAGCACAGATACGCAGTATTTT	CASRKAGGSTDTQYF
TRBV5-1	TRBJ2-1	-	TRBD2	TGCGCCAGCAGCGTAACTAGCGGGGGGGCTTACAATGAGCAGTTCTTC	CASSVTSGGAYNEQFF
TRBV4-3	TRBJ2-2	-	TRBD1	TGCGCCAGCAGCCAAGAGGGCCCAGGGGGATTGGCCGGGGAGCTGTTTTTT	CASSQEGPGGLAGELFF
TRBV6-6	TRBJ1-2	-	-	TGTGCCAGCAGTTCATCAGGTATCTATGGCTACACCTTC	CASSSSGIYGYTF
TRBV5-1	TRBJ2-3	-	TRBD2	TGCGCCAGCAGCTTGGTAGGACCTAGCGGGGGAGGCACAGATACGCAGTATTTT	CASSLVGPSGGGTDTQYF
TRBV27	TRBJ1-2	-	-	TGTGCCAGCACCTCAAACCGAGGGCACGGCTACACCTTC	CASTSNRGHGYTF
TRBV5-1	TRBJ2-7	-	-	TGCGCCAGCAGCTTGGCCCGATCACTCTCAAACCACGAGCAGTACTTC	CASSLARSLSNHEQYF
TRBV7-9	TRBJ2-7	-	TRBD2	TGTGCCAGCAGCTACGGGACTAGCGGGTACCACTACGAGCAGTACTTC	CASSYGTSGYHYEQYF
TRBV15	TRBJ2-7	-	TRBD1	TGTGCCACCAGCAGATGGGCCGGGACAGGGAACTACGAGCAGTACTTC	CATSRWAGTGNYEQYF
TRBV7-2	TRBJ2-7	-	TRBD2	TGTGCCAGCAGCCCTCGGGTAGCGGGAGTTTACGAGCAGTACTTC	CASSPRVAGVYEQYF
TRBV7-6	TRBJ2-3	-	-	TGTGCCAGCAGCTTAGGTAGTTGGGGGGCAGATACGCAGTATTTT	CASSLGSWGADTQYF
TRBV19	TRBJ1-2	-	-	TGTGCCAGTAGTATCGATATGGGGCTGGCAGGGGATGCTAATCATGGCTACACCTTC	CASSIDMGLAGDANHGYTF
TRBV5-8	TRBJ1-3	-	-	TGTGCCAGCAGCTTGTTTTACAGCTCTGGAAACACCATATATTTT	CASSLFYSSGNTIYF
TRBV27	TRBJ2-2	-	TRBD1	TGTGCCAGCAGTTGGACAGGGAGGAACACCGGGGAGCTGTTTTTT	CASSWTGRNTGELFF
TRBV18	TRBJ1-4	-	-	TGTGCCAGCTCGCGCCCGGGACTGACTAATGAAAAACTGTTTTTT	CASSRPGLTNEKLFF
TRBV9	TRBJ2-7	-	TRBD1	TGTGCCAGCAGCCCCCGACAGGGCGAAAACTACGAGCAGTACTTC	CASSPRQGENYEQYF
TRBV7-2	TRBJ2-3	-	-	TGTGCCAGCAGCTCACTGGCGGGACTTAGCACAGATACGCAGTATTTT	CASSSLAGLSTDTQYF
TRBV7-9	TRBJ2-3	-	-	TGTGCCAGCAGCTCGGGGTCTGGCGGGAGCACAGATACGCAGTATTTT	CASSSGSGGSTDTQYF
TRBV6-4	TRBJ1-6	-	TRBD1	TGTGCCAAAAGGGACAGCAAATTTTATAATTCACCCCTCCACTTT	CAKRDSKFYNSPLHF
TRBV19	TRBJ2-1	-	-	TGTGCCAGCAACTACAAGATCGGTGAGCAGTTCTTC	CASNYKIGEQFF
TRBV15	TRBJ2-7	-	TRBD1	TGTGCCACCAGCAGAGAAGGGACAGGGGTCTACGAGCAGTACTTC	CATSREGTGVYEQYF
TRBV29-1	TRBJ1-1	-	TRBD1	TGCAGCGTTGGTCGTGGGACAGACACTGAAGCTTTCTTT	CSVGRGTDTEAFF
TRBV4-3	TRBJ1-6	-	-	TGCGCCAGCAGCCAAGAGAGTCCGAGGGCCGGGGCACCCCTCCACTTT	CASSQESPRAGAPLHF
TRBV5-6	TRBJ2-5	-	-	TGTGCCAGCAGCTTTCTAGTGGCCGAGACCCAGTACTTC	CASSFLVAETQYF
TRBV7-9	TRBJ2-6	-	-	TGTGCCAGCACCCAATTTACTTCTGGGGCCAACGTCCTGACTTTC	CASTQFTSGANVLTF
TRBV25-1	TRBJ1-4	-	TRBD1	TGTGCCAGCGCCGGGACAGGGAATGAAAAACTGTTTTTT	CASAGTGNEKLFF
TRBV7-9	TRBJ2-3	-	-	TGTGCCAGCAGCTTACGGATCGGGTACACAGATACGCAGTATTTT	CASSLRIGYTDTQYF
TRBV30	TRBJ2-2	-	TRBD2	TGTGCCTGGAGTCTGGCTAGCGGGGGGGCCTGGGGCACCGGGGAGCTGTTTTTT	CAWSLASGGAWGTGELFF
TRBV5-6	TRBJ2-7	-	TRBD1	TGTGCCAGCAGCGAAGGGACAGGGCGCTCCTACGAGCAGTACTTC	CASSEGTGRSYEQYF
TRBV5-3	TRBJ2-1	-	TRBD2	TGTGCCAGAAGTCACGGACGGCTAGCGGGGGGTTCGGACCAATACAATGAGCAGTTCTTC	CARSHGRLAGGSDQYNEQFF
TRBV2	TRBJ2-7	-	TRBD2	TGTGCCAGCAAGTGGTCGGGGCTAGCGGGGGTCGACGAGCAGTACTTC	CASKWSGLAGVDEQYF
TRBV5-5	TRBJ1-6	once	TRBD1	TGTGCCAGCAGCTTGGAGGGGGCTCCCTATAATTCACCCCTCCACTTT	CASSLEGAPYNSPLHF
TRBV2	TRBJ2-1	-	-	TGTGCCAGCAGTGAATTGGCGGCGGAGGTGGGGTTCTTC	CASSELAAEVGFF
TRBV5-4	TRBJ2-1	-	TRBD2	TGTGCCAGCAGCCCGGGACTAGCGGGGTTCTCCTACAATGAGCAGTTCTTC	CASSPGLAGFSYNEQFF
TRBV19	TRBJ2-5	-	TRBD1	TGTGCCAGTAGTGTAACAGGGGCAGAGACCCAGTACTTC	CASSVTGAETQYF
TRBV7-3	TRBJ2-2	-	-	TGTGCCAGCAGCTTAACTAGCGATAGTACCGGGGAGCTGTTTTTT	CASSLTSDSTGELFF
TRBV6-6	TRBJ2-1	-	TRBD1	TGTGCCAGCAGTTACTACAGGGGGCCTACATACAATGAGCAGTTCTTC	CASSYYRGPTYNEQFF
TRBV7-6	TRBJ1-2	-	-	TGTGCCAGCAGCTTCACGGGTGACTATGGCTACACCTTC	CASSFTGDYGYTF
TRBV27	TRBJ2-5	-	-	TGTGCCAGCAGTTTCTCAGTGTTGGAGACCCAGTACTTC	CASSFSVLETQYF
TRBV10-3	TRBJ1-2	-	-	TGTGCCATCAGTGAACGGGGGGCTAACTATGGCTACACCTTC	CAISERGANYGYTF
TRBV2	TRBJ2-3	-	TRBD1	TGTGCCAGCGACAGGGTTTTAGGAGATACGCAGTATTTT	CASDRVLGDTQYF
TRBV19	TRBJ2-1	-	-	TGTGCCAGTAGTATCGGTAGAAATGAGCAGTTCTTC	CASSIGRNEQFF